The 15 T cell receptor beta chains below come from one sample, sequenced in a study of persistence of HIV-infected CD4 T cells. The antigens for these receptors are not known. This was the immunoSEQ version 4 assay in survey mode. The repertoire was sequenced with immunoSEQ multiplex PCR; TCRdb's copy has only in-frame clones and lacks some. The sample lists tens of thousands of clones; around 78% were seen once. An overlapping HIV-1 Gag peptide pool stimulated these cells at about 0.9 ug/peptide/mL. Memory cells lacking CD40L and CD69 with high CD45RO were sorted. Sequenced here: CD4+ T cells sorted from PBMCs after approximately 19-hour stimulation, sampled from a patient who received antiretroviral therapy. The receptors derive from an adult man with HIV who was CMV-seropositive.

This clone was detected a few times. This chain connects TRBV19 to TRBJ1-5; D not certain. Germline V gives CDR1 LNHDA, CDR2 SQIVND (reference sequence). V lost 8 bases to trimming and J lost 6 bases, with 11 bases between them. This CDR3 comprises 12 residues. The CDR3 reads CASLNYGQPQHF. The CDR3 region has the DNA TGTGCCAGTTTAAACTACGGTCAGCCCCAGCATTTT.

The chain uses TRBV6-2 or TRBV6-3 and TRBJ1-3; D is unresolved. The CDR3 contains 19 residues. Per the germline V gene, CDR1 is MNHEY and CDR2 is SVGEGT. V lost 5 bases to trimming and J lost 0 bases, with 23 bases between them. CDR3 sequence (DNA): TGTGCCAGCAGTAAGAGTGGGAGGCCAGACGTCTACTCTGGAAACACCATATATTTT. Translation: CASSKSGRPDVYSGNTIYF.

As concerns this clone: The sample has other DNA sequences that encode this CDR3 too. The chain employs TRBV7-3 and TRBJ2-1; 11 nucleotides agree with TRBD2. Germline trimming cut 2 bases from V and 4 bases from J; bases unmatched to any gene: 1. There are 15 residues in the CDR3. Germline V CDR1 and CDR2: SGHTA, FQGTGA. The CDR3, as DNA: TGTGCCAGCAGCTTAGGGACTAGCGGATACAATGAGCAGTTCTTC. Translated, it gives CASSLGTSGYNEQFF.

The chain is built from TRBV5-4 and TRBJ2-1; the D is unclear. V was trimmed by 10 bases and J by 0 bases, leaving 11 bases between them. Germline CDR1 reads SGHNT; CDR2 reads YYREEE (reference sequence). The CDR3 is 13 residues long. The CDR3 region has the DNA TGTGCCGTACGACAAATCTCCTACAATGAGCAGTTCTTC. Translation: CAVRQISYNEQFF. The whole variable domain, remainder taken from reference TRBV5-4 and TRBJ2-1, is ETGVTQSPTHLIKTRGQQVTLRCSSQSGHNTVSWYQQALGQGPQFIFQYYREEENGRGNFPPRFSGLQFPNYSSELNVNALELDDSALYLCAVRQISYNEQFFGPGTRLTVL.

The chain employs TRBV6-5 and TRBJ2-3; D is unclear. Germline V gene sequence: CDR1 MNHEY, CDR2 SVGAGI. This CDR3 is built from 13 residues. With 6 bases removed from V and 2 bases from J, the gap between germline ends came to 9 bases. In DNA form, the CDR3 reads TGTGCCAGCAGCAGACCTATCACAGATACGCAGTATTTT. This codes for CASSRPITDTQYF.

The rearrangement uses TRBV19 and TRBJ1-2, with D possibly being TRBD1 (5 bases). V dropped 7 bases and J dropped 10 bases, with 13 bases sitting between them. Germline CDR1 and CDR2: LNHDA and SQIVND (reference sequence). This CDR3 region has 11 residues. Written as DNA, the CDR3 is TGTGCCAGTACGGGCAGGGATGACTACACCTTC. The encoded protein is CASTGRDDYTF.

CDR3 in amino acids: CASSPSRVGSYNEQFF. CDR3 nucleotides: TGTGCCAGCTCGCCGTCGAGGGTAGGCTCCTACAATGAGCAGTTCTTC. This chain links TRBV18 with TRBJ2-1; perhaps TRBD2 as D (5 bases). The CDR3 consists of 16 residues. Germline loops: CDR1 KGHSH, CDR2 LQKENI. Trimming stripped 6 bases from V and 0 bases from J, with 15 bases between. Complete variable domain (other parts from reference TRBV18 and TRBJ2-1): NAGVMQNPRHLVRRRGQEARLRCSPMKGHSHVYWYRQLPEEGLKFMVYLQKENIIDESGMPKERFSAEFPKEGPSILRIQQVVRGDSAAYFCASSPSRVGSYNEQFFGPGTRLTVL.

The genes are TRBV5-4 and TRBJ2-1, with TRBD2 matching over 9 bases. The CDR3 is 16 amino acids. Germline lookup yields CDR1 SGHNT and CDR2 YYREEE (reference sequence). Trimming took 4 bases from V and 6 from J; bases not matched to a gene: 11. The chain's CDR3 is CASSDASGNVVNEQFF. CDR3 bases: TGTGCCAGCAGCGACGCTAGCGGGAACGTGGTCAATGAGCAGTTCTTC.

The CDR3 is CASSQGAGRLGEQFF. The CDR3 DNA is TGTGCCAGCAGCCAAGGGGCCGGGAGGTTAGGTGAGCAGTTCTTC. V gene TRBV3-1 (or the pseudogene TRBV3-2) combines with J gene TRBJ2-1, with TRBD2 matching over 7 bases. CDR1 is LGHDT and CDR2 is YNNKEL in the germline V gene (reference sequence). This CDR3 contains 15 residues. The V segment lost 1 base and the J segment 9 bases; nucleotides outside the gene matches: 9.

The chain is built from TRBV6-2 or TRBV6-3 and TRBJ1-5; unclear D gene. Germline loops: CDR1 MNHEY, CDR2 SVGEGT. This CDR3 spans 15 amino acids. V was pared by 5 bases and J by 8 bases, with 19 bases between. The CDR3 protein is CASSNSGHPREPQHF. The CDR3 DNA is TGTGCCAGCAGTAACAGCGGGCATCCTAGGGAGCCCCAGCATTTT.

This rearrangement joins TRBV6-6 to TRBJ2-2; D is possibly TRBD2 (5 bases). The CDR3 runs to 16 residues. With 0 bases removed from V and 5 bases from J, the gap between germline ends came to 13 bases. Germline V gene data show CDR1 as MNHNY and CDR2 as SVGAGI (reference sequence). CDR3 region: CASSYSSRERTGELFF. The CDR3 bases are TGTGCCAGCAGTTACTCGAGTAGGGAGCGAACCGGGGAGCTGTTTTTT.

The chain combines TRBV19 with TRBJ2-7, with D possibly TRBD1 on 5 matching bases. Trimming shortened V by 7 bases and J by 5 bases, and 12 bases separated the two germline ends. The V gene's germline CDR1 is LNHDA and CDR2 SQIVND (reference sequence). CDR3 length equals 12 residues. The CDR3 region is CASNDRYDEQYF. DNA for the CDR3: TGTGCCAGTAATGACAGATATGACGAGCAGTACTTC.

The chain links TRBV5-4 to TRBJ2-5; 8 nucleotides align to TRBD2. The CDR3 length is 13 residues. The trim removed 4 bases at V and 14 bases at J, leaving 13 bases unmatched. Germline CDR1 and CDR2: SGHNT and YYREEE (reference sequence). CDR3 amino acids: CASSPFGREARYF. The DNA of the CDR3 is TGTGCCAGCAGCCCGTTCGGGAGGGAGGCGAGATACTTC.

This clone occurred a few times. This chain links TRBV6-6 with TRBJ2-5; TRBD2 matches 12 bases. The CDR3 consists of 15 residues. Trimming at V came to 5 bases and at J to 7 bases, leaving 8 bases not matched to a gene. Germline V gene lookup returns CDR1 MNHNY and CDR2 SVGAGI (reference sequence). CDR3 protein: CASSKTSGSQGTQYF. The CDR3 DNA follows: TGTGCCAGCAGTAAGACTAGCGGGAGTCAGGGGACCCAGTACTTC.

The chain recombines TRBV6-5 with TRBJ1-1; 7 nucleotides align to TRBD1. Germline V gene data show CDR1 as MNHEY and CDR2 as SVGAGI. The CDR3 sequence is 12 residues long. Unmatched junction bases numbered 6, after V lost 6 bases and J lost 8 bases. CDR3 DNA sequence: TGTGCCAGCAGAGGCGACAGGGCCGAAGCTTTCTTT. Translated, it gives CASRGDRAEAFF.